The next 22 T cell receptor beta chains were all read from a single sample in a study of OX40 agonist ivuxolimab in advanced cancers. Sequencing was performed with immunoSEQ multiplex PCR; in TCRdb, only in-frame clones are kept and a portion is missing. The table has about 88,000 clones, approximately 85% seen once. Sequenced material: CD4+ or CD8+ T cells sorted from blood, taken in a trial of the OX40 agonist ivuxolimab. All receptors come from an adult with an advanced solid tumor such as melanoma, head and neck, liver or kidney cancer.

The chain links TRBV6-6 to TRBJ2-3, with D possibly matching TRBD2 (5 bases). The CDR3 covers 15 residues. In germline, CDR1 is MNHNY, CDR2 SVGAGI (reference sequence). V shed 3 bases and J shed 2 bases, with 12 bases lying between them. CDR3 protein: CASSYRADPTDTQYF. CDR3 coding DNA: TGTGCCAGCAGTTATCGAGCGGACCCCACAGATACGCAGTATTTT.

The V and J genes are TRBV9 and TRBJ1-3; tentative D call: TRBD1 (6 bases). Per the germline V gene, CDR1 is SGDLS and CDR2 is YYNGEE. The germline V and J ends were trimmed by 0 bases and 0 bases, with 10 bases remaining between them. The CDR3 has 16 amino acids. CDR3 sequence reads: CASSVATGTSGNTIYF. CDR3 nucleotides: TGTGCCAGCAGCGTAGCAACAGGGACCTCTGGAAACACCATATATTTT.

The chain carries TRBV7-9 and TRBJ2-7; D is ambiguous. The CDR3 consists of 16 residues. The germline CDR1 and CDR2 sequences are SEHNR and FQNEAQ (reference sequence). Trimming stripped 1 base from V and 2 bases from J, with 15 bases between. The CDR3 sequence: CASSLVVSPLPYEQYV. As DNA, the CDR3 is TGTGCCAGCAGCTTAGTGGTCAGCCCCCTGCCCTACGAGCAGTACGTC.

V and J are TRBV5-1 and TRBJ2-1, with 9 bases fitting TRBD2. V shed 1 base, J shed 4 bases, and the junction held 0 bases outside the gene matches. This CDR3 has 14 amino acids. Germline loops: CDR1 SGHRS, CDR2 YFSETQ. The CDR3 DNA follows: TGCGCCAGCAGCTTGCTAGCGGGGTACAATGAGCAGTTCTTC. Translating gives CASSLLAGYNEQFF. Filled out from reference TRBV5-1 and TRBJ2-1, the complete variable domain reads KAGVTQTPRYLIKTRGQQVTLSCSPISGHRSVSWYQQTPGQGLQFLFEYFSETQRNKGNFPGRFSGRQFSNSRSEMNVSTLELGDSALYLCASSLLAGYNEQFFGPGTRLTVL.

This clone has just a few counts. The CDR3 DNA sequence: TGTGCCAGCAGTGAAGCTGGGTGGAACACCGGGGAGCTGTTTTTT. The encoded protein is CASSEAGWNTGELFF. The V and J genes are TRBV6-1 and TRBJ2-2, with unresolved D. CDR1 and CDR2 (germline): MNHNS, SASEGT. The CDR3 length is 15 residues. Trimming removed 0 bases from V and 1 base from J, with 6 bases in between.

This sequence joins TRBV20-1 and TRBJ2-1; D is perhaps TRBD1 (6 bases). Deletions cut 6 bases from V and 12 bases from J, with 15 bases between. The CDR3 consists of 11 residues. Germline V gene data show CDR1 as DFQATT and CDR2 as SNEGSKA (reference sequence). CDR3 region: CSATQKGVQFF. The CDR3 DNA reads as TGCAGTGCCACACAAAAGGGGGTGCAGTTCTTC.

The DNA of the CDR3 is TGTGCCAGCAGTGATCGCAGGGGGTACGAGCAGTACTTC. It translates to CASSDRRGYEQYF. The chain carries TRBV6-1 and TRBJ2-7; 7 positions agree with TRBD1. V lost 3 bases, J lost 4 bases, and 3 bases stayed unmatched. The CDR3 totals 13 residues. Germline V gives CDR1 MNHNS, CDR2 SASEGT.

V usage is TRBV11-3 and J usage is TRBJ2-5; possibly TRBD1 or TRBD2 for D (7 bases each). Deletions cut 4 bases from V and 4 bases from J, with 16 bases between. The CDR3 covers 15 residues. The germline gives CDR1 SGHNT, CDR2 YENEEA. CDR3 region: CASSSTPGGGETQYF. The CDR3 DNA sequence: TGTGCCAGCAGCTCCACCCCAGGGGGGGGAGAGACCCAGTACTTC.

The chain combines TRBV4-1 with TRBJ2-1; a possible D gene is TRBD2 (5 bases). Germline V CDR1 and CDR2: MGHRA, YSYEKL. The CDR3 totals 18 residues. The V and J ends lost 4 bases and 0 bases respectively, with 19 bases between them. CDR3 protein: CASSRKTRVPGSYNEQFF. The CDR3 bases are TGCGCCAGCAGCCGTAAAACTAGAGTTCCCGGCTCCTACAATGAGCAGTTCTTC.

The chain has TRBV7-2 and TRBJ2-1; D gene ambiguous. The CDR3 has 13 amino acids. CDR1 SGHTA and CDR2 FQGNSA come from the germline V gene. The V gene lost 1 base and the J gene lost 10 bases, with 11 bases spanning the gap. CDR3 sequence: CASSLEWLREQFF. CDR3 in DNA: TGTGCCAGCAGCTTAGAGTGGTTGCGGGAGCAGTTCTTC.

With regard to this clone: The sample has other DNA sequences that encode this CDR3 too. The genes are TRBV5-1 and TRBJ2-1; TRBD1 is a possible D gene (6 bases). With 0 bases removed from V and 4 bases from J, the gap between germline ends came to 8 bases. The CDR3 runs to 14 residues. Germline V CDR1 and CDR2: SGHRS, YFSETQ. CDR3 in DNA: TGCGCCAGCAGCTTGGAAGGACAGTACAATGAGCAGTTCTTC. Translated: CASSLEGQYNEQFF.

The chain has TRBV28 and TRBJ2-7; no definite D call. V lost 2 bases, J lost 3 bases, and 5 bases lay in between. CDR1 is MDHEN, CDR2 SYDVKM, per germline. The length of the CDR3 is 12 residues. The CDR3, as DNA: TGTGCCAGCAGTTTAACCAGCTACGAGCAGTACTTC. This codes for CASSLTSYEQYF.

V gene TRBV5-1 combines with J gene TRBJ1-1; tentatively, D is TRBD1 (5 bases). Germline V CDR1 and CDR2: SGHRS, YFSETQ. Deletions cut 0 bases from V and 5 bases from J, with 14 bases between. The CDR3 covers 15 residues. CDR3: CASSLDSLGVTEAFF. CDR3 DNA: TGCGCCAGCAGCTTGGACAGCCTGGGGGTGACTGAAGCTTTCTTT. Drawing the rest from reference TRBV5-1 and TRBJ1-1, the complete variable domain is KAGVTQTPRYLIKTRGQQVTLSCSPISGHRSVSWYQQTPGQGLQFLFEYFSETQRNKGNFPGRFSGRQFSNSRSEMNVSTLELGDSALYLCASSLDSLGVTEAFFGQGTRLTVV.

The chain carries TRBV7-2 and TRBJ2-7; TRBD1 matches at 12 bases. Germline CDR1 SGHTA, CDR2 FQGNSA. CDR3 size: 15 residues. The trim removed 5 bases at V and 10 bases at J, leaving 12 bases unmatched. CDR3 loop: CASSRTGTGGAYQYF. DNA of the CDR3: TGTGCCAGCAGCCGCACCGGGACAGGGGGCGCGTACCAGTACTTC.

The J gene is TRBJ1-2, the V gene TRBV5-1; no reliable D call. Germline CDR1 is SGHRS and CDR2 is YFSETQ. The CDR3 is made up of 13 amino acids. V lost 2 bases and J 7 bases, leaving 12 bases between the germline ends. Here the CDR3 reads CASSFGQDAGYTF. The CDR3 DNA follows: TGCGCCAGCAGCTTTGGGCAGGATGCTGGCTACACCTTC.

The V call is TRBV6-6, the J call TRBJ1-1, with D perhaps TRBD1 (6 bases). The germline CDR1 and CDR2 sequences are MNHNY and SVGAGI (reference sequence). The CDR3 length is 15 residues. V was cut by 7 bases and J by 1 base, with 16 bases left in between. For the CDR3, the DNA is TGTGCCAGCACCCCATTCGGGGGCTGGAACACTGAAGCTTTCTTT. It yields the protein CASTPFGGWNTEAFF.

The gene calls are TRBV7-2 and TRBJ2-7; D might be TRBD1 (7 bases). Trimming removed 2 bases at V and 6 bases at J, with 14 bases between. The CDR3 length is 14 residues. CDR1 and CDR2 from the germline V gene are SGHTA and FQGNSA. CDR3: CASSLRAGGSEQYF. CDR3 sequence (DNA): TGTGCCAGCAGCTTAAGGGCAGGGGGGTCCGAGCAGTACTTC.

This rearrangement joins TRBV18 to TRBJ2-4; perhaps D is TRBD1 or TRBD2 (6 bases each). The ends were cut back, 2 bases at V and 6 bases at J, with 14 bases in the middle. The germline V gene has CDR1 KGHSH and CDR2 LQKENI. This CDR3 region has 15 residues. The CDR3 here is CASSPRGEQGNIQYF. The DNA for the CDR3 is TGTGCCAGCTCACCAAGGGGGGAACAGGGAAACATTCAGTACTTC.

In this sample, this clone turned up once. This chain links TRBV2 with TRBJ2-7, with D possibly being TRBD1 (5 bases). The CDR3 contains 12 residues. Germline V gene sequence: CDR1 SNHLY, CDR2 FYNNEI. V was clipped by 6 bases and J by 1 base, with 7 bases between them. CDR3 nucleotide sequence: TGTGCCAGCAGGCCAGGGTCCTACGAGCAGTACGTC. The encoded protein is CASRPGSYEQYV.

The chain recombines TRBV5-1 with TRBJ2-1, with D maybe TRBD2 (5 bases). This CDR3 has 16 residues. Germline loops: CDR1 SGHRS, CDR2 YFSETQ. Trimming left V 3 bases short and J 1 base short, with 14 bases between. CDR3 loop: CASSSGLVPSYNEQFF. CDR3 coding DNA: TGCGCCAGCAGCTCGGGATTAGTCCCTTCCTACAATGAGCAGTTCTTC.

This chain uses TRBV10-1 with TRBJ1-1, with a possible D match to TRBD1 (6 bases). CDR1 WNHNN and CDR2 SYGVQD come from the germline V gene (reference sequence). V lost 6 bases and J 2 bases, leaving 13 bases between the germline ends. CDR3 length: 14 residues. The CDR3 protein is CASSQGQSNTEAFF. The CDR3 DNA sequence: TGCGCCAGCAGCCAGGGGCAGAGCAACACTGAAGCTTTCTTT.

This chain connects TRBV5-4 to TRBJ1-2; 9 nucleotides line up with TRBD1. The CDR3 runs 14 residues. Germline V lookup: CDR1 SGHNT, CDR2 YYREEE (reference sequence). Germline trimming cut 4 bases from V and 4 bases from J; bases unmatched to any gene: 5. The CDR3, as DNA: TGTGCCAGCAGCACAGGGGGCGCGGGCTATGGCTACACCTTC. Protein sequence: CASSTGGAGYGYTF.